The 3 T cell receptor beta chains reported below all come from one sample, sequenced in a study of cytomegalovirus exposure and HLA in healthy donors. Primers included in the PCR were 60 Vbeta and 13 Jbeta primers. The assay was immunoSEQ multiplex PCR, and TCRdb's table has in-frame clones only and misses some. The table has about 120,000 clones, approximately 80% seen once. Sequenced material: PBMCs. Every receptor here comes from a male donor in good health and CMV-seropositive.

The V gene is TRBV28, the J gene TRBJ2-1; tentative D call: TRBD2 (6 bases). V lost 11 bases to trimming and J lost 7 bases, with 24 bases between them. The CDR3 is 15 amino acids. CDR1 is MDHEN, CDR2 SYDVKM, per germline. The CDR3 bases are TGTGCCGTCGACGAGGGTCGAACAGCGGGTAATGAGCAGTTCTTC. Amino acids: CAVDEGRTAGNEQFF. The entire variable domain, with the rest obtained from reference TRBV28 and TRBJ2-1, is as follows: DVKVTQSSRYLVKRTGEKVFLECVQDMDHENMFWYRQDPGLGLRLIYFSYDVKMKEKGDIPEGYSVSREKKERFSLILESASTNQTSMYLCAVDEGRTAGNEQFFGPGTRLTVL.

The chain recombines TRBV10-3 with TRBJ2-7; D gene unclear. Trimming took off 0 bases at V and 2 bases at J, with 17 bases between the two ends. CDR1 is ENHRY and CDR2 is SYGVKD in the germline V gene. This CDR3 comprises 17 residues. CDR3 sequence reads: CAISESPNYTETYEQYF. CDR3 sequence (DNA): TGTGCCATCAGTGAGTCTCCTAACTACACCGAAACCTACGAGCAGTACTTC.

This clone was observed a handful of times. The chain uses TRBV30 and TRBJ2-6; a possible D gene is TRBD1 (5 bases). Germline loops: CDR1 GTSNPN, CDR2 SVGIG (reference sequence). This CDR3 comprises 15 residues. Trimming removed 1 base from V and 0 bases from J, with 7 bases in between. CDR3 sequence (DNA): TGTGCCTGGAGTGAGGGGAACTCTGGGGCCAACGTCCTGACTTTC. Translation gives CAWSEGNSGANVLTF.